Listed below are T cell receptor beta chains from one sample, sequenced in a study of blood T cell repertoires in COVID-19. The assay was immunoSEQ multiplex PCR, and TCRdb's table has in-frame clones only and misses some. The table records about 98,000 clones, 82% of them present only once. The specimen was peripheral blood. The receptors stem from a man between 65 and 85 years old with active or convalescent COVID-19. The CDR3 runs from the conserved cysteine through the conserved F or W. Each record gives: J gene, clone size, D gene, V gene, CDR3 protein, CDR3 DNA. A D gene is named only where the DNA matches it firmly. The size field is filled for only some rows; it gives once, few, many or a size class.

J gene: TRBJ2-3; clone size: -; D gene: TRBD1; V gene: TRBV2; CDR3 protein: CASSTGVGDTQYF; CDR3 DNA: TGTGCCAGCAGTACAGGGGTGGGAGATACGCAGTATTTT
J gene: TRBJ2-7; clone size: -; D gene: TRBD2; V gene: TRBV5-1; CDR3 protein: CASSSSGRHEQYF; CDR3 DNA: TGCGCCAGCAGCTCTAGCGGGAGGCACGAGCAGTACTTC
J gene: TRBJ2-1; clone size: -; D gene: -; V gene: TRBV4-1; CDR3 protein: CASSQGVQGKRGDEQFF; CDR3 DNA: TGCGCCAGCAGCCAAGGAGTACAGGGGAAGAGGGGGGATGAGCAGTTCTTC
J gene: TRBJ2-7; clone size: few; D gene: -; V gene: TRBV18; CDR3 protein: CASSQYSGTYEQYF; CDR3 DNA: TGTGCCAGCTCACAATATTCCGGGACCTACGAGCAGTACTTC
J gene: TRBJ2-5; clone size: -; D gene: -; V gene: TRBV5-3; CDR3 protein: CARSSWAQETQYF; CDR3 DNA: TGTGCCAGAAGCTCCTGGGCTCAAGAGACCCAGTACTTC
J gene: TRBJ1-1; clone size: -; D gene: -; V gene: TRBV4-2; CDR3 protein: CASSQTVNTEAFF; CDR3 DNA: TGTGCCAGCAGCCAGACAGTGAACACTGAAGCTTTCTTT
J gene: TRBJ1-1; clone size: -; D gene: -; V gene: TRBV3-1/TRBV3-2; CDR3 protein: CASSQIYRESNTEAFF; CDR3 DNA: TGTGCCAGCAGCCAGATTTACAGGGAATCCAACACTGAAGCTTTCTTT
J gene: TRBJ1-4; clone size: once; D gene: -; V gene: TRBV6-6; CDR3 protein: CASSHTGGHEKLFF; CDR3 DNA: TGTGCCAGCAGCCACACCGGGGGGCACGAAAAACTGTTTTTT
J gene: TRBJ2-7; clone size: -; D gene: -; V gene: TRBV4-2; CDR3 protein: CASSQADEQYF; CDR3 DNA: TGTGCCAGCAGCCAAGCTGACGAGCAGTACTTC
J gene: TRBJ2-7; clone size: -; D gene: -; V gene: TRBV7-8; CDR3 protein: CASSLGAGYEQYF; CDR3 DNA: TGTGCCAGCAGCTTAGGGGCTGGCTACGAGCAGTACTTC
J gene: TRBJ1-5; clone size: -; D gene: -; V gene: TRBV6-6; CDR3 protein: CATQFSNQPQHF; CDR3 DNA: TGTGCCACCCAGTTTAGCAATCAGCCCCAGCATTTT
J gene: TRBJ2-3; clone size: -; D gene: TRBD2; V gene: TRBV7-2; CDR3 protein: CASSERLAGGPNTQYF; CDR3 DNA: TGTGCCAGCAGCGAGAGACTAGCGGGGGGGCCAAATACGCAGTATTTT
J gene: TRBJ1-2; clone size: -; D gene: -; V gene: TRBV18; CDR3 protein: CASSPGSGGKYGYTF; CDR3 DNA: TGTGCCAGCTCACCGGGTAGCGGGGGAAAGTATGGCTACACCTTC
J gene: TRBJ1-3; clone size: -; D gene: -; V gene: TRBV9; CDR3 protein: CASSVTTGAFSGNTIYF; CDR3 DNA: TGTGCCAGCAGCGTAACGACAGGTGCCTTCTCTGGAAACACCATATATTTT
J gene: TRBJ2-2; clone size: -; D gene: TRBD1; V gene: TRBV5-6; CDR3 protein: CASSGTGINTGELFF; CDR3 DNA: TGTGCCAGCAGCGGGACAGGGATAAACACCGGGGAGCTGTTTTTT
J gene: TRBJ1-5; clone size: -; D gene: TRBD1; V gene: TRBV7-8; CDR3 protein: CASSLDPPGYRGNQPQHF; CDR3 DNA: TGTGCCAGCAGCTTAGACCCCCCCGGCTACAGGGGGAATCAGCCCCAGCATTTT
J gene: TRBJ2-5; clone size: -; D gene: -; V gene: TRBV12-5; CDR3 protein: CASGSEGQPRTQYF; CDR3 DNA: TGTGCTAGTGGTTCGGAGGGCCAGCCAAGGACCCAGTACTTC
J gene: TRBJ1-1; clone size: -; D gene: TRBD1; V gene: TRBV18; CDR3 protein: CASSQQGVSMNTEAFF; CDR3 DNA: TGTGCCAGCTCCCAACAGGGGGTTAGTATGAACACTGAAGCTTTCTTT
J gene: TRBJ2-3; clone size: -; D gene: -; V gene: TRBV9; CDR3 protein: CASSGTEGLDTQYF; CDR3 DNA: TGTGCCAGCAGCGGGACAGAAGGGTTAGATACGCAGTATTTT
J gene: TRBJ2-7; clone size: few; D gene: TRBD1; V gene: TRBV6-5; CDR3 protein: CASRQGARFEQYF; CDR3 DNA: TGTGCCAGCAGACAGGGGGCAAGATTCGAGCAGTACTTC